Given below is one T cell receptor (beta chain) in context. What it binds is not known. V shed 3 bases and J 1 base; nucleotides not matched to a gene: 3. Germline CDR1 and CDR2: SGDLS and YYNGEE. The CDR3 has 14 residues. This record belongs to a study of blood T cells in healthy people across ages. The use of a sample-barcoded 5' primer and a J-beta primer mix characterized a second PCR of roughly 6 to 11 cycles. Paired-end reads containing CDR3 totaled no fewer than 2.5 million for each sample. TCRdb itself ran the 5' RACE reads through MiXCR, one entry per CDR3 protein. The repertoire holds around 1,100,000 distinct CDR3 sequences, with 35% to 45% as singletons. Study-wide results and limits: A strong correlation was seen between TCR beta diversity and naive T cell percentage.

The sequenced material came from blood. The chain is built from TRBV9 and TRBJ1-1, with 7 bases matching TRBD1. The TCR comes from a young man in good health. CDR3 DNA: TGTGCCAGCAGCGAAGACAGGGCGAACACTGAAGCTTTCTTT. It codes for CASSEDRANTEAFF.